Shown below are 31 T cell receptor beta chains from a single sample sequenced in a study of blood T cell repertoires in COVID-19. Clones were sequenced by immunoSEQ multiplex PCR, and TCRdb holds only the in-frame ones, with some missing. The sample records 250,000 to 300,000 clones, about 88% being singletons. Sequenced: peripheral blood. The receptors were gathered from a woman in her thirties with COVID-19, enrolled during active disease.

V and J are TRBV2 and TRBJ1-1, with no clear D. Germline values: CDR1 SNHLY, CDR2 FYNNEI. The CDR3 has 17 amino acids. The V end lost 5 bases, the J end lost 0 bases, and 19 bases lay between the germline ends. The CDR3 region is CASSRATSGLMNTEAFF. For the CDR3, the DNA is TGTGCCAGCAGTAGGGCGACCTCGGGGTTAATGAACACTGAAGCTTTCTTT.

The chain recombines TRBV28 with TRBJ1-2; D not certain. The germline gives CDR1 MDHEN, CDR2 SYDVKM. The V gene lost 6 bases and the J gene lost 2 bases, with 13 bases spanning the gap. This CDR3 is 14 amino acids long. The CDR3 protein is CASSPLGPNYGYTF. CDR3 nucleotide sequence: TGTGCCAGCAGCCCCCTTGGCCCAAACTATGGCTACACCTTC.

The chain recombines TRBV5-4 with TRBJ2-3; no firm D call. The germline V gene encodes CDR1 SGHNT and CDR2 YYREEE (reference sequence). The germline V and J ends were trimmed by 0 bases and 0 bases, with 5 bases remaining between them. The CDR3 extends over 14 amino acids. CDR3 sequence: CASSLGRSTDTQYF. The CDR3 DNA sequence: TGTGCCAGCAGCTTGGGCAGAAGCACAGATACGCAGTATTTT.

The V gene is TRBV12-3 or TRBV12-4, the J gene TRBJ1-6, with a tentative D call TRBD1 (5 bases). The CDR3 runs to 13 residues. Trimming cost V 3 bases and J 8 bases, with 8 bases left between them. CDR3 sequence: CASSLGGYSPLHF. The CDR3 DNA is TGTGCCAGCAGTTTGGGGGGGTATTCACCCCTCCACTTT.

This rearrangement joins TRBV5-6 to TRBJ2-7; D is unresolved. V was cut by 4 bases and J by 5 bases, with 16 bases left in between. The CDR3 sequence is 14 residues long. The germline V gene has CDR1 SGHDT and CDR2 YYEEEE. The CDR3: CASSPQPRYHEQYF. The CDR3 coding sequence is TGTGCCAGCAGCCCACAACCCAGGTACCACGAGCAGTACTTC.

This chain connects TRBV30 to TRBJ1-4; 8 nucleotides line up with TRBD1. This CDR3 comprises 13 residues. The V gene end was trimmed by 8 bases and the J gene end by 6 bases; junction bases not matched to a gene: 8. Germline lookup yields CDR1 GTSNPN and CDR2 SVGIG (reference sequence). DNA for the CDR3: TGTGCCGGGCGACAGGGGAGGGATGAAAAACTGTTTTTT. This encodes CAGRQGRDEKLFF. The variable domain in full, with the rest retrieved from reference TRBV30 and TRBJ1-4, is SQTIHQWPATLVQPVGSPLSLECTVEGTSNPNLYWYRQAAGRGLQLLFYSVGIGQISSEVPQNLSASRPQDRQFILSSKKLLLSDSGFYLCAGRQGRDEKLFFGSGTQLSVL.

The J gene is TRBJ1-1, the V gene TRBV7-3; D call uncertain. The germline V gene has CDR1 SGHTA and CDR2 FQGTGA. Deletions cut 4 bases from V and 5 bases from J, with 11 bases between. This CDR3 has 13 residues. The CDR3: CASSYGVGTEAFF. Here the CDR3 DNA reads TGTGCCAGCAGCTACGGGGTGGGGACTGAAGCTTTCTTT.

The chain joins TRBV6-5 to TRBJ2-1; a possible D gene is TRBD2 (5 bases). The CDR3 is made up of 12 amino acids. With 6 bases removed from V and 16 bases from J, the gap between germline ends came to 19 bases. Germline CDR1 MNHEY, CDR2 SVGAGI. The DNA for the CDR3 is TGTGCCAGCAGCATCCGGGAACCCTTATTTTTCTTC. It yields the protein CASSIREPLFFF.

This chain links TRBV18 with TRBJ1-1; no clear D. Deletions cut 7 bases from V and 0 bases from J, with 9 bases between. CDR1 is KGHSH, CDR2 LQKENI, per germline. The CDR3 has 13 amino acids. CDR3 residues: CASLIDMNTEAFF. In DNA form, the CDR3 reads TGTGCCAGCTTAATCGACATGAACACTGAAGCTTTCTTT.

This clone was picked up one time. This chain uses TRBV28 with TRBJ2-7; TRBD1 agrees at 10 bases. CDR3 length equals 15 residues. In germline, CDR1 is MDHEN, CDR2 SYDVKM. Trimming at V came to 4 bases and at J to 5 bases, leaving 8 bases not matched to a gene. CDR3 nucleotides: TGTGCCAGCAGTTACCGGGACAGGGGTAGGAACGAGCAGTACTTC. It is translated as CASSYRDRGRNEQYF.

The chain carries TRBV19 and TRBJ2-7; 10 bases match TRBD2. V shed 5 bases and J 0 bases; nucleotides not matched to a gene: 7. Germline-derived CDR1 and CDR2 are LNHDA and SQIVND (reference sequence). The CDR3 runs 16 residues. The CDR3 protein is CASSSGTSEDSYEQYF. CDR3 DNA: TGTGCCAGTAGTTCAGGGACTAGCGAGGACTCCTACGAGCAGTACTTC.

The chain joins TRBV2 to TRBJ2-7, with TRBD2 matching 7 bases. Germline loops: CDR1 SNHLY, CDR2 FYNNEI. The CDR3 length is 12 residues. V trimming: 8 bases; J trimming: 3 bases; junction bases outside the gene matches: 4. In DNA, the CDR3 is TGTGCCAGCGGAAGGACTAGCTACGAGCAGTACTTC. Protein: CASGRTSYEQYF.

This CDR3 reads CASSQVGGGGANVLTF. The CDR3 nucleotides are TGTGCCAGCAGCCAAGTAGGAGGTGGTGGGGCCAACGTCCTGACTTTC. The V and J genes are TRBV4-2 and TRBJ2-6; tentatively, D is TRBD2 (5 bases). This CDR3 comprises 16 residues. V lost 1 base and J 3 bases, leaving 10 bases between the germline ends. The germline V gene encodes CDR1 LGHNA and CDR2 YNFKEQ.

This chain links TRBV28 with TRBJ1-3, with TRBD1 identical over 10 bases. The CDR3 totals 14 residues. The V gene end was trimmed by 4 bases and the J gene end by 7 bases; junction bases not matched to a gene: 4. Looked up from germline, CDR1 is MDHEN and CDR2 is SYDVKM. The chain's CDR3 is CASSSRTGGNTIYF. The CDR3, as DNA: TGTGCCAGCAGTTCCCGGACAGGGGGGAACACCATATATTTT.

The chain uses TRBV9 and TRBJ2-2, with TRBD1 matching 9 bases. The germline CDR1 and CDR2 sequences are SGDLS and YYNGEE. V lost 4 bases and J lost 5; bases outside the gene matches: 3. This CDR3 has 14 amino acids. The DNA for the CDR3 is TGTGCCAGCAGCACGGACAGGGGAACCGGGGAGCTGTTTTTT. Its translation is CASSTDRGTGELFF.

The V and J genes are TRBV23-1 and TRBJ2-7; 8 bases fit TRBD2. TRBV23-1 counts as an open reading frame of uncertain function. Trimming took 4 bases from V and 5 from J; bases not matched to a gene: 10. This CDR3 comprises 15 residues. CDR3 nucleotides: TGCGCCAGCAGTCGAATAAGCGGGAGTTTCAACGAGCAGTACTTC. It yields the protein CASSRISGSFNEQYF.

V is TRBV2 and J is TRBJ1-5; 9 bases fit TRBD1. V shed 9 bases and J 2 bases; nucleotides not matched to a gene: 2. The CDR3 contains 13 residues. Germline values: CDR1 SNHLY, CDR2 FYNNEI. The CDR3 here is CASTGGRNQPQHF. The CDR3 nucleotides read TGTGCCAGTACAGGGGGCCGCAATCAGCCCCAGCATTTT.

The DNA for the CDR3 is TGTGCCAGCAGTTTATCGCTTGTCAGCTCCTACGAGCAGTACTTC. This gives the protein CASSLSLVSSYEQYF. The chain carries TRBV27 and TRBJ2-7; D uncertain. V was trimmed by 0 bases and J by 0 bases, leaving 9 bases between them. The germline gives CDR1 MNHEY, CDR2 SMNVEV (reference sequence). The CDR3 spans 15 residues.

This clone appeared many times. This chain joins TRBV28 and TRBJ1-5; TRBD1 is a possible D gene (5 bases). The germline gives CDR1 MDHEN, CDR2 SYDVKM. The CDR3 loop spans 15 amino acids. V lost 3 bases and J 4 bases, leaving 13 bases between the germline ends. As DNA, the CDR3 is TGTGCCAGCAGTTTGGCGGGGACGTGGAATCAGCCCCAGCATTTT. Translation gives CASSLAGTWNQPQHF.

This chain joins TRBV5-1 and TRBJ2-7; a weak D match, TRBD1 (6 bases). Trimming took 4 bases from V and 0 from J, leaving 8 bases between them. The CDR3 extends over 13 amino acids. Germline V gene data show CDR1 as SGHRS and CDR2 as YFSETQ. For the CDR3, the DNA is TGCGCCAGCAGCCAGGGGAGCTCCTACGAGCAGTACTTC. Translating gives CASSQGSSYEQYF.

The chain joins TRBV4-1 to TRBJ1-4; 7 bases agree with TRBD1. Germline loops: CDR1 MGHRA, CDR2 YSYEKL. Unmatched junction bases numbered 9, after V lost 3 bases and J lost 5 bases. This CDR3 spans 16 amino acids. CDR3 nucleotide sequence: TGCGCCAGCAGCCACCCTCCTGGGACAGAGAATGAAAAACTGTTTTTT. As protein: CASSHPPGTENEKLFF.

This sequence joins TRBV27 and TRBJ2-2; TRBD2 matches 8 bases. J lost 4 bases, V lost 7 bases, and 8 bases had no gene match. Germline assignment: CDR1 MNHEY and CDR2 SMNVEV (reference sequence). The CDR3 totals 15 residues. The DNA for the CDR3 is TGTGCCAGCAAGGAGGATAGCGGGATCACCGGGGAGCTGTTTTTT. Encoded protein: CASKEDSGITGELFF.

J is TRBJ2-7 and V is TRBV28; 14 nucleotides line up with TRBD2. CDR1 and CDR2 (germline): MDHEN, SYDVKM. The CDR3 spans 16 residues. V gave up 5 bases and J gave up 5 bases; unmatched junction bases: 8. The CDR3 here is CASSPGTSGSSNEQYF. In nucleotides, the CDR3 is TGTGCCAGCAGTCCAGGGACTAGCGGGAGCAGTAACGAGCAGTACTTC. Full variable domain (outside the CDR3, taken from reference TRBV28 and TRBJ2-7): DVKVTQSSRYLVKRTGEKVFLECVQDMDHENMFWYRQDPGLGLRLIYFSYDVKMKEKGDIPEGYSVSREKKERFSLILESASTNQTSMYLCASSPGTSGSSNEQYFGPGTRLTVT.

This chain links TRBV5-4 with TRBJ2-3, with 12 nucleotides matching TRBD2. In germline, CDR1 is SGHNT, CDR2 YYREEE (reference sequence). This CDR3 is built from 17 residues. V trimming: 0 bases; J trimming: 1 base; junction bases outside the gene matches: 3. Here the CDR3 reads CASSLESSGRGTDTQYF. As DNA, the CDR3 is TGTGCCAGCAGCTTGGAATCTAGCGGGAGGGGCACAGATACGCAGTATTTT.

This chain links TRBV6-6 with TRBJ1-1; 8 bases match TRBD1. This CDR3 has 14 residues. After removal of 0 bases from V and 7 bases from J, the junction contained 4 bases not matched to a gene. From germline, CDR1 is MNHNY and CDR2 SVGAGI (reference sequence). The CDR3 here is CASSYSGDRSEAFF. The CDR3 region has the DNA TGTGCCAGCAGTTACTCGGGGGACAGGAGTGAAGCTTTCTTT.

The chain links TRBV10-3 to TRBJ2-2, with D perhaps TRBD1 (5 bases). The CDR3 consists of 16 residues. Germline CDR1 and CDR2: ENHRY and SYGVKD. V was clipped by 4 bases and J by 0 bases, with 12 bases between them. The CDR3 region is CAISVTPDTNTGELFF. Written as DNA, the CDR3 is TGTGCCATCAGTGTGACCCCGGACACGAACACCGGGGAGCTGTTTTTT.

This clone was seen just once. At one boundary the junction diverges from the germline segment, which might be a read error. V usage is TRBV2 and J usage is TRBJ1-1; D might be TRBD1 (5 bases). The V gene's germline CDR1 is SNHLY and CDR2 FYNNEI. The CDR3 has 13 residues. CDR3 protein: CASSEDRNTEAFF. Written as DNA, the CDR3 is TGTGCCAGCAGCGAAGACAGGAACACTGAAGCTTTCTTT.

The chain recombines TRBV7-2 with TRBJ1-4, with a weak D call TRBD1 (6 bases). CDR1 is SGHTA and CDR2 is FQGNSA in the germline V gene. V was shortened by 5 bases and J by 4 bases, with 14 bases between the two germline ends. This CDR3 is 15 amino acids long. The CDR3 loop reads CASSRKDSNNEKLFF. CDR3 in DNA: TGTGCCAGCAGCCGTAAGGACAGCAATAATGAAAAACTGTTTTTT. The full variable domain, with the rest looked up from reference TRBV7-2 and TRBJ1-4, is GAGVSQSPSNKVTEKGKDVELRCDPISGHTALYWYRQSLGQGLEFLIYFQGNSAPDKSGLPSDRFSAERTGGSVSTLTIQRTQQEDSAVYLCASSRKDSNNEKLFFGSGTQLSVL.

The chain joins TRBV19 to TRBJ1-1; the match to TRBD1 covers 7 bases. J lost 2 bases, V lost 5 bases, and 11 bases had no gene match. Germline loops: CDR1 LNHDA, CDR2 SQIVND (reference sequence). CDR3 length: 16 residues. Here the CDR3 DNA reads TGTGCCAGTAGTGTCGACAGGGTCAGCGGAAACACTGAAGCTTTCTTT. It codes for CASSVDRVSGNTEAFF. Full variable domain (missing parts from reference TRBV19 and TRBJ1-1): DGGITQSPKYLFRKEGQNVTLSCEQNLNHDAMYWYRQDPGQGLRLIYYSQIVNDFQKGDIAEGYSVSREKKESFPLTVTSAQKNPTAFYLCASSVDRVSGNTEAFFGQGTRLTVV.

This clone was detected only once. The identical CDR3 is also encoded by other nucleotide sequences in the sample. This chain connects TRBV11-3 to TRBJ2-2; D gene ambiguous. The CDR3 sequence is 13 residues long. Germline CDR1 and CDR2: SGHNT and YENEEA. V dropped 1 base and J dropped 5 bases, with 5 bases sitting between them. The CDR3 protein is CASSLARTGELFF. Written as DNA, the CDR3 is TGTGCCAGCAGCTTAGCGCGGACCGGGGAGCTGTTTTTT.

J is TRBJ2-1 and V is TRBV29-1; D is uncertain. Per the germline V gene, CDR1 is SQVTM and CDR2 is ANQGSEA. V was trimmed by 4 bases and J by 9 bases, leaving 16 bases between them. The CDR3 extends over 13 amino acids. The CDR3: CSVVEVPNGEQFF. The CDR3 coding sequence is TGCAGCGTTGTTGAGGTGCCCAACGGTGAGCAGTTCTTC.